This T cell receptor beta chain was documented in a study of human T cells and chemical hapten exposure. The CDR3 spans 19 residues. With V trimmed by 6 bases and J by 4 bases, 16 bases remained unmatched. Germline CDR1 reads MDHEN; CDR2 reads SYDVKM. This clonotype was seen many times. Via MiXCR, TCRdb re-called the RACE reads, giving one row per CDR3 protein. In the table there are 89,000 or so distinct CDR3 sequences, 8.5% of which are singletons. The time point is: pre-sensitization, week 0. The treatment here: therapeutic diphenylcyclopropenone sensitization with weekly scalp DPC. The sequenced sample was whole blood, obtained in connection with sensitization to the hapten diphenylcyclopropenone (DPC). This clonotype was obtained from a man in his forties or fifties with alopecia areata. Some clones in this sample may be carry-over from other donors' samples. The genes are TRBV28 and TRBJ1-5, with 12 positions matching TRBD1. The CDR3 reads CASRARPGQGAQSNQPQHF. The CDR3 bases are TGTGCCAGCAGGGCCAGACCGGGACAGGGGGCGCAGAGTAATCAGCCCCAGCATTTT.